This is a list of T cell receptor beta chains from one sample in a study of T cell changes during pregnancy in multiple sclerosis. Profiled with immunoSEQ multiplex PCR; TCRdb holds only in-frame clones, not every one. The table lists over 40,000 clones, roughly 90% of them singletons, with approximately 5% in the top ten. The sample here was peripheral blood, taken in the second trimester of pregnancy. These receptors all stem from a female donor in good health, enrolled as a control in a pregnancy study. Both conserved end residues are part of each CDR3. The D gene is left open where the match is weak. A clone size is listed for some rows: how often the clone was seen (once, few, many), or a class if it is expanded.

v_call: TRBV30; j_call: TRBJ2-2; clone_size: .; d_call: .; cdr3_aa: CAWSAHTGELFF; cdr3_nt: TGTGCCTGGAGTGCTCACACCGGGGAGCTGTTTTTT
v_call: TRBV6-6; j_call: TRBJ2-4; clone_size: .; d_call: TRBD1; cdr3_aa: CASSPLEGGAKNIQYF; cdr3_nt: TGTGCCAGCAGTCCCCTAGAAGGGGGCGCCAAAAACATTCAGTACTTC
v_call: TRBV7-9; j_call: TRBJ1-5; clone_size: few; d_call: .; cdr3_aa: CASSLQGWRPQHF; cdr3_nt: TGTGCCAGCAGCTTACAGGGGTGGAGGCCCCAGCATTTT
v_call: TRBV6-6; j_call: TRBJ1-5; clone_size: .; d_call: TRBD1; cdr3_aa: CASRPGTVNQPQHF; cdr3_nt: TGTGCCAGCAGACCTGGGACAGTTAATCAGCCCCAGCATTTT
v_call: TRBV5-1; j_call: TRBJ2-6; clone_size: .; d_call: .; cdr3_aa: CASSSSDSYSGANVLTF; cdr3_nt: TGCGCCAGCAGCTCCTCGGACAGCTACTCTGGGGCCAACGTCCTGACTTTC
v_call: TRBV19; j_call: TRBJ1-1; clone_size: .; d_call: TRBD1; cdr3_aa: CASSRQGGTTEAFF; cdr3_nt: TGTGCCAGTAGTAGACAGGGTGGTACCACTGAAGCTTTCTTT
v_call: TRBV11-3; j_call: TRBJ1-1; clone_size: once; d_call: TRBD1; cdr3_aa: CASSPGTGGDSEAFF; cdr3_nt: TGTGCCAGCAGCCCGGGGACAGGGGGCGATTCGGAGGCTTTCTTT
v_call: TRBV6-6; j_call: TRBJ1-2; clone_size: .; d_call: .; cdr3_aa: CASSHSSGYTF; cdr3_nt: TGTGCCAGCAGTCACAGCTCTGGCTACACCTTC
v_call: TRBV7-9; j_call: TRBJ2-2; clone_size: .; d_call: TRBD2; cdr3_aa: CASSLVSGRINGELFF; cdr3_nt: TGTGCCAGCAGCTTAGTAAGCGGGAGGATAAACGGGGAGCTGTTTTTT
v_call: TRBV15; j_call: TRBJ2-1; clone_size: .; d_call: .; cdr3_aa: CATSRDLAAYNEQFF; cdr3_nt: TGTGCCACCAGCAGAGACCTCGCGGCCTACAATGAGCAGTTCTTC
v_call: TRBV5-1; j_call: TRBJ1-4; clone_size: .; d_call: TRBD1; cdr3_aa: CASSPRPGTGNNEKLFF; cdr3_nt: TGCGCCAGCAGCCCCCGTCCCGGGACAGGGAACAATGAAAAACTGTTTTTT
v_call: TRBV5-1; j_call: TRBJ2-1; clone_size: .; d_call: TRBD1; cdr3_aa: CASRAGQGNEQFF; cdr3_nt: TGCGCCAGCAGAGCCGGACAGGGGAATGAGCAGTTCTTC
v_call: TRBV2; j_call: TRBJ2-7; clone_size: .; d_call: .; cdr3_aa: CASSESGIYEQYF; cdr3_nt: TGTGCCAGCAGTGAATCCGGGATCTACGAGCAGTACTTC
v_call: TRBV2; j_call: TRBJ2-7; clone_size: .; d_call: .; cdr3_aa: CASGGQREYF; cdr3_nt: TGTGCCAGCGGGGGCCAAAGGGAGTACTTC
v_call: TRBV30; j_call: TRBJ1-4; clone_size: .; d_call: .; cdr3_aa: CAWSVSEKLFF; cdr3_nt: TGTGCCTGGAGTGTGAGTGAAAAACTGTTTTTT
v_call: TRBV10-3; j_call: TRBJ2-3; clone_size: .; d_call: TRBD2; cdr3_aa: CAISDGGGATDTQYF; cdr3_nt: TGTGCCATCAGTGACGGCGGGGGGGCCACAGATACGCAGTATTTT
v_call: TRBV29-1; j_call: TRBJ2-3; clone_size: .; d_call: .; cdr3_aa: CSVDGQTSTDTQYF; cdr3_nt: TGCAGCGTTGATGGCCAGACTAGCACAGATACGCAGTATTTT
v_call: TRBV18; j_call: TRBJ1-2; clone_size: once; d_call: .; cdr3_aa: CASSPPFTGSFGYGYTF; cdr3_nt: TGTGCCAGCTCACCCCCCTTTACAGGGAGCTTCGGCTATGGCTACACCTTC
v_call: TRBV5-6; j_call: TRBJ2-1; clone_size: .; d_call: .; cdr3_aa: CASSSLVAPSYNEQFF; cdr3_nt: TGTGCCAGCAGCTCCCTAGTGGCGCCATCCTACAATGAGCAGTTCTTC
v_call: TRBV9; j_call: TRBJ1-2; clone_size: .; d_call: .; cdr3_aa: CASSSLRRGSYGYTF; cdr3_nt: TGTGCCAGCAGCAGCCTTCGAAGGGGTAGCTATGGCTACACCTTC
v_call: TRBV25-1; j_call: TRBJ2-1; clone_size: once; d_call: .; cdr3_aa: CASSESPGQGSNEQFF; cdr3_nt: TGTGCCAGCAGTGAATCCCCGGGTCAGGGGTCCAATGAGCAGTTCTTC
v_call: TRBV4-2; j_call: TRBJ2-4; clone_size: .; d_call: TRBD2; cdr3_aa: CASSQDYGASGSSRAKNIQYF; cdr3_nt: TGTGCCAGCAGCCAAGATTATGGGGCTAGCGGGAGTAGTAGAGCCAAAAACATTCAGTACTTC
v_call: TRBV6-5; j_call: TRBJ2-7; clone_size: .; d_call: TRBD1; cdr3_aa: CASSYSPGGSYEQYF; cdr3_nt: TGTGCCAGCAGTTACTCTCCAGGGGGCTCCTACGAGCAGTACTTC
v_call: TRBV27; j_call: TRBJ2-4; clone_size: .; d_call: TRBD2; cdr3_aa: CASLAGGHIQYF; cdr3_nt: TGTGCCAGTCTAGCGGGAGGGCACATTCAGTACTTC
v_call: TRBV6-6; j_call: TRBJ1-5; clone_size: .; d_call: TRBD1; cdr3_aa: CASRDRGGLMPQHF; cdr3_nt: TGTGCCAGCCGGGACAGGGGGGGACTCATGCCCCAGCATTTT
v_call: TRBV27; j_call: TRBJ1-6; clone_size: .; d_call: .; cdr3_aa: CASSLGGLGSPLHF; cdr3_nt: TGTGCCAGCAGTTTGGGGGGATTAGGCTCACCCCTCCACTTT
v_call: TRBV27; j_call: TRBJ2-7; clone_size: .; d_call: .; cdr3_aa: CASSLRIAESGEQYF; cdr3_nt: TGTGCCAGCAGTTTGCGAATAGCGGAGTCGGGCGAGCAGTACTTC
v_call: TRBV4-1; j_call: TRBJ1-1; clone_size: .; d_call: TRBD1; cdr3_aa: CASSQGTGLNTEAFF; cdr3_nt: TGCGCCAGCAGCCAGGGGACAGGGTTGAACACTGAAGCTTTCTTT
v_call: TRBV7-2; j_call: TRBJ2-3; clone_size: .; d_call: .; cdr3_aa: CASSLSRQADTQYF; cdr3_nt: TGTGCCAGCAGCTTATCCCGTCAGGCAGATACGCAGTATTTT
v_call: TRBV6-5; j_call: TRBJ2-2; clone_size: .; d_call: .; cdr3_aa: CASTDLAGELFF; cdr3_nt: TGTGCCAGCACCGACTTGGCCGGGGAGCTGTTTTTT
v_call: TRBV19; j_call: TRBJ1-5; clone_size: once; d_call: TRBD1; cdr3_aa: CASSAGTAFQPQHF; cdr3_nt: TGTGCCAGTAGTGCAGGGACAGCTTTTCAGCCCCAGCATTTT
v_call: TRBV19; j_call: TRBJ2-7; clone_size: .; d_call: TRBD1; cdr3_aa: CASSSGTGRHEQYF; cdr3_nt: TGTGCCAGTAGCTCCGGGACAGGGCGCCACGAGCAGTACTTC
v_call: TRBV7-9; j_call: TRBJ2-3; clone_size: few; d_call: .; cdr3_aa: CASSSTEGDTQYF; cdr3_nt: TGTGCCAGCAGTTCGACCGAGGGAGATACGCAGTATTTT
v_call: TRBV12-5; j_call: TRBJ2-7; clone_size: .; d_call: TRBD1; cdr3_aa: CASGRAGGYEQYF; cdr3_nt: TGTGCTAGTGGGCGCGCAGGGGGCTACGAGCAGTACTTC
v_call: TRBV11-3; j_call: TRBJ2-1; clone_size: .; d_call: TRBD1; cdr3_aa: CASSARQGSYNEQFF; cdr3_nt: TGTGCCAGCAGCGCCCGACAGGGCTCCTACAATGAGCAGTTCTTC
v_call: TRBV9; j_call: TRBJ2-1; clone_size: .; d_call: .; cdr3_aa: CASSVAGVTYNEQFF; cdr3_nt: TGTGCCAGCAGCGTAGCAGGGGTCACCTACAATGAGCAGTTCTTC
v_call: TRBV2; j_call: TRBJ1-2; clone_size: .; d_call: .; cdr3_aa: CASSEVYGSQGYTF; cdr3_nt: TGTGCCAGCAGTGAGGTGTACGGTTCACAGGGCTACACCTTC
v_call: TRBV11-3; j_call: TRBJ2-3; clone_size: once; d_call: TRBD2; cdr3_aa: CASNLGGPSGSTDTQYF; cdr3_nt: TGTGCCAGCAACTTGGGAGGGCCCTCGGGTTCCACAGATACGCAGTATTTT
v_call: TRBV11-2; j_call: TRBJ1-6; clone_size: .; d_call: .; cdr3_aa: CASSQGRYNSPLHF; cdr3_nt: TGTGCCAGCAGTCAGGGGCGTTATAATTCACCCCTCCACTTT
v_call: TRBV11-3; j_call: TRBJ2-5; clone_size: once; d_call: TRBD1; cdr3_aa: CASSSVDRVLGGETQYF; cdr3_nt: TGTGCCAGCAGCTCCGTGGACAGGGTATTGGGCGGGGAGACCCAGTACTTC
v_call: TRBV11-2; j_call: TRBJ2-3; clone_size: .; d_call: TRBD2; cdr3_aa: CASRAGLAGWRGPTDTQYF; cdr3_nt: TGTGCCAGCAGGGCGGGACTAGCGGGATGGCGGGGTCCCACAGATACGCAGTATTTT
v_call: TRBV5-4; j_call: TRBJ2-7; clone_size: once; d_call: TRBD2; cdr3_aa: CASSNGGGTYEQYF; cdr3_nt: TGTGCCAGCAGCAACGGGGGGGGAACCTACGAGCAGTACTTC
v_call: TRBV4-3; j_call: TRBJ1-4; clone_size: .; d_call: .; cdr3_aa: CASSQDTLRGEKLFF; cdr3_nt: TGCGCCAGCAGCCAAGATACCCTAAGGGGTGAAAAACTGTTTTTT
v_call: TRBV19; j_call: TRBJ2-2; clone_size: .; d_call: .; cdr3_aa: CASSDRGGELFF; cdr3_nt: TGTGCCAGTAGTGACCGAGGTGGGGAGCTGTTTTTT
v_call: TRBV11-3; j_call: TRBJ1-1; clone_size: .; d_call: TRBD1; cdr3_aa: CASSTGQGTGEAFF; cdr3_nt: TGTGCCAGCAGCACCGGACAGGGTACAGGTGAAGCTTTCTTT
v_call: TRBV5-8; j_call: TRBJ1-2; clone_size: .; d_call: TRBD1; cdr3_aa: CASSQGQGAGDGYTF; cdr3_nt: TGTGCCAGCAGCCAGGGACAGGGGGCTGGGGATGGCTACACCTTC